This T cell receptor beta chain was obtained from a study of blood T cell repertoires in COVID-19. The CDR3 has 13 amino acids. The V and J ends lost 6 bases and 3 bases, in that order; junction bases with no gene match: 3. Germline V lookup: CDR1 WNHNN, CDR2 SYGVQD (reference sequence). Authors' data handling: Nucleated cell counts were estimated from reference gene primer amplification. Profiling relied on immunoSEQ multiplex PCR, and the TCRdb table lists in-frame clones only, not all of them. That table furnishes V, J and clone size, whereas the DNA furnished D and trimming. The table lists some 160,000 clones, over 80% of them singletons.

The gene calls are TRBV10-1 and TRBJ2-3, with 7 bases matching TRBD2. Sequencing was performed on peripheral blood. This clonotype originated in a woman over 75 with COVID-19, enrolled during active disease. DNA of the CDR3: TGCGCCAGCAGCCGGGGGGAGACAGATACGCAGTATTTT. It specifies CASSRGETDTQYF.